Listed here are 19 T cell receptor beta chains from one sample, sequenced in a study of shared clonotypes between healthy human individuals. Measured with immunoSEQ multiplex PCR; TCRdb has only the in-frame clones, and not every one. The table shows roughly 2,000,000 clones, with about 95% occurring only once. The naive CD8 population came from CD45RO-negative cells selected for CCR7, without terminally differentiated effector memory CD45RA+ cells. Specimen: naive CD8+ T cells sorted from blood. The receptors were sampled from a man between 18 and 35 years old in good health.

This clone was seen just once. This chain connects TRBV4-1 to TRBJ1-2, with 7 bases fitting TRBD1. V lost 4 bases, J lost 6 bases, and 14 bases stayed unmatched. The CDR3 has 16 residues. Germline V gene data show CDR1 as MGHRA and CDR2 as YSYEKL. DNA for the CDR3: TGCGCCAGCAGCCCTACAATAAGGGGGCCCCAAGATGGCTACACCTTC. Translated, it gives CASSPTIRGPQDGYTF.

CDR3 in amino acids: CASRQRGGPGELFF. CDR3 DNA: TGTGCCAGCCGGCAGCGGGGGGGCCCCGGGGAGCTGTTTTTT. The rearrangement uses TRBV27 and TRBJ2-2; 10 bases fit TRBD2. With 8 bases clipped from V and 6 bases from J, the junction kept 6 bases outside the gene matches. Germline V gives CDR1 MNHEY, CDR2 SMNVEV (reference sequence). The CDR3 consists of 14 residues.

The rearrangement links TRBV21-1 to TRBJ1-5. TRBV21-1 is listed as a pseudogene. The CDR3 runs to 14 residues. The chain's CDR3 is CARTQEGRGQPQHF. Here the CDR3 DNA reads TGTGCCAGGACGCAGGAGGGGAGGGGGCAGCCCCAGCATTTT.

This clone was seen only once. This chain joins TRBV5-8 and TRBJ1-5; unclear D gene. The CDR3 contains 17 residues. The V and J ends lost 0 bases and 4 bases respectively, with 17 bases between them. The germline CDR1 and CDR2 sequences are SGHTS and YDEGEE. CDR3 nucleotide sequence: TGTGCCAGCAGCTTGGAGTCGGCGGAGTTAGGAAATCAGCCCCAGCATTTT. This encodes CASSLESAELGNQPQHF.

The chain uses TRBV11-2 and TRBJ2-7, with 8 bases identical to TRBD2. V was clipped by 6 bases and J by 4 bases; unmatched bases: 11. The CDR3 loop spans 15 amino acids. The germline gives CDR1 SGHAT, CDR2 FQNNGV. The CDR3 loop reads CASSPIWTSLYEQYF. CDR3 DNA sequence: TGTGCCAGCAGTCCTATATGGACTAGCTTGTACGAGCAGTACTTC.

The chain joins TRBV6-1 to TRBJ2-7; 8 nucleotides line up with TRBD2. This CDR3 region has 14 residues. Trimming at V came to 4 bases and at J to 5 bases, leaving 7 bases not matched to a gene. Germline V gives CDR1 MNHNS, CDR2 SASEGT. This CDR3 is CASSGGTSFHEQYF. For the CDR3, the DNA is TGTGCCAGCAGTGGGGGGACTAGTTTCCACGAGCAGTACTTC.

This chain links TRBV7-2 with TRBJ2-5; 7 bases match TRBD1. V was pared by 5 bases and J by 4 bases, with 16 bases of the junction left unmatched. This CDR3 contains 17 residues. In germline, CDR1 is SGHTA, CDR2 FQGNSA. CDR3 sequence (DNA): TGTGCCAGCAGCCCCATTCGTTTGAGGGGGCGCAGAGAGACCCAGTACTTC. The encoded protein is CASSPIRLRGRRETQYF.

This clone occurred a few times. This chain connects TRBV4-1 to TRBJ1-1; D not resolved. Germline V CDR1 and CDR2: MGHRA, YSYEKL. Trimming took off 1 base at V and 5 bases at J, with 17 bases between the two ends. The CDR3 spans 16 residues. CDR3: CASSQASGLVSTEAFF. The CDR3, as DNA: TGCGCCAGCAGCCAAGCATCGGGCCTCGTAAGTACTGAAGCTTTCTTT.

The chain uses TRBV6-7 and TRBJ2-7; possibly TRBD1 or TRBD2 for D (5 bases each). TRBV6-7 is an ORF; its function is uncertain. V lost 1 base to trimming and J lost 12 bases, with 16 bases between them. This CDR3 has 13 residues. In DNA, the CDR3 is TGTGCCAGCAGTTACTACCCCGGAGTGAGGGGGTACTTC. It is translated as CASSYYPGVRGYF.

The rearrangement joins TRBV7-9 to TRBJ2-1; D not certain. CDR3 length equals 15 residues. Germline V gene lookup returns CDR1 SEHNR and CDR2 FQNEAQ (reference sequence). Trimming shortened V by 0 bases and J by 7 bases, and 13 bases separated the two germline ends. The CDR3 coding sequence is TGTGCCAGCAGCTTAGCGATCTGGGCCGGGAATGAGCAGTTCTTC. It specifies CASSLAIWAGNEQFF.

The V gene is TRBV4-1, the J gene TRBJ1-5; possibly TRBD1 for D (5 bases). V lost 4 bases, J lost 4 bases, and 8 bases lay in between. The CDR3 is 13 residues long. Germline V CDR1 and CDR2: MGHRA, YSYEKL. The CDR3: CASSLGENQPQHF. In DNA, the CDR3 is TGCGCCAGCAGCCTAGGGGAAAATCAGCCCCAGCATTTT.

A note on this clone: The same CDR3 can be traced to other DNA sequences in this sample. This chain joins TRBV6-5 and TRBJ2-7; D is unresolved. Trimming pared 7 bases from V and 0 bases from J, leaving 10 bases between. CDR1 is MNHEY and CDR2 is SVGAGI in the germline V gene. The CDR3 sequence is 13 residues long. The CDR3 DNA sequence: TGTGCCAGCACAGGCGGAGACTCCTACGAGCAGTACTTC. This sequence encodes CASTGGDSYEQYF.

The chain joins TRBV15 to TRBJ2-7, with a weak D call TRBD1 (5 bases). The CDR3 contains 17 residues. The germline V gene encodes CDR1 LNHNV and CDR2 YYDKDF (reference sequence). V lost 9 bases to trimming and J lost 2 bases, with 26 bases between them. The CDR3 nucleotides read TGTGCCACTCACGTAGGCTTCGGACACCTCCTGGCCTACGAGCAGTACTTC. This encodes CATHVGFGHLLAYEQYF.

The chain combines TRBV9 with TRBJ1-4; D may be TRBD1 (6 bases). CDR3 length: 16 residues. The germline gives CDR1 SGDLS, CDR2 YYNGEE. The V gene lost 3 bases and the J gene lost 1 base, with 13 bases spanning the gap. This chain's CDR3 is CASSEGDFLTNEKLFF. CDR3 coding DNA: TGTGCCAGCAGCGAGGGGGACTTTTTAACTAATGAAAAACTGTTTTTT.

Comments on this clone: Other nucleotide sequences in the sample specify the same CDR3. The chain combines TRBV19 with TRBJ2-7; TRBD1 matches 8 bases. The V gene's germline CDR1 is LNHDA and CDR2 SQIVND (reference sequence). Unmatched junction bases numbered 6, after V lost 10 bases and J lost 1 base. This CDR3 is built from 13 residues. The CDR3 protein is CATEDRVSYEQYF. The CDR3 bases are TGTGCCACCGAGGACAGGGTATCCTACGAGCAGTACTTC.

A few counts support this clone. The V call is TRBV19, the J call TRBJ1-2; weak D call: TRBD1 (5 bases). The CDR3 covers 13 residues. CDR1 and CDR2 (germline): LNHDA, SQIVND (reference sequence). The ends were cut back, 3 bases at V and 6 bases at J, with 11 bases in the middle. In DNA form, the CDR3 reads TGTGCCAGTAGTATGGGGGGTACGAATGGCTACACCTTC. The encoded protein is CASSMGGTNGYTF. Looking up the rest from reference TRBV19 and TRBJ1-2 gives the full variable domain: DGGITQSPKYLFRKEGQNVTLSCEQNLNHDAMYWYRQDPGQGLRLIYYSQIVNDFQKGDIAEGYSVSREKKESFPLTVTSAQKNPTAFYLCASSMGGTNGYTFGSGTRLTVV.

This clone was counted once. V usage is TRBV5-8 and J usage is TRBJ2-7, with 8 bases lining up with TRBD2. This CDR3 contains 14 residues. V lost 0 bases and J lost 3; bases outside the gene matches: 2. Germline loops: CDR1 SGHTS, CDR2 YDEGEE. The CDR3 DNA reads TGTGCCAGCAGCTTGGAGCGGGGGATCTACGAGCAGTACTTC. The encoded protein is CASSLERGIYEQYF. The full variable domain, completed using reference TRBV5-8 and TRBJ2-7, is EAGVTQSPTHLIKTRGQQATLRCSPISGHTSVYWYQQALGLGLQFLLWYDEGEERNRGNFPPRFSGRQFPNYSSELNVNALELEDSALYLCASSLERGIYEQYFGPGTRLTVT.

The chain links TRBV27 to TRBJ2-7; tentatively, D is TRBD2 (5 bases). This CDR3 region has 16 residues. Trimming left V 2 bases short and J 2 bases short, with 16 bases between. Germline values: CDR1 MNHEY, CDR2 SMNVEV (reference sequence). The CDR3 DNA sequence: TGTGCCAGCAGTTTACGGCCGCTGGAGGTGCCCTACGAGCAGTACTTC. It encodes CASSLRPLEVPYEQYF.

This clone was observed a single time. Here the CDR3 reads CASSLSMGRAPYEQYF. As DNA, the CDR3 is TGTGCCAGCAGTTTATCGATGGGAAGGGCGCCCTACGAGCAGTACTTC. The J gene is TRBJ2-7, the V gene TRBV27; no clear D gene. Trimming took 0 bases from V and 2 from J, leaving 14 bases between them. This CDR3 is built from 16 residues. Looked up from germline, CDR1 is MNHEY and CDR2 is SMNVEV (reference sequence).